The source of this TCR beta chain is a study of shared clonotypes between healthy human individuals (dated by TCRdb to 2018 to 2021). Broadly, across the study: Two women and three men aged 18 to 49 years were included in the cohort. For each donor, three plates each were used for CD4 naive and CD4 memory, two plates were used for CD8 naive, and one plate was used for CD8 memory. Blood TCR repertoires of roughly five healthy adults were deeply sequenced to estimate repertoire size and the extent of clonotype sharing between individuals. To increase sequencing depth and limit assay-specific biases, different laboratories used diverse techniques to prepare libraries and sequence TCR repertoires. Per donor, leukapheresis produced somewhere between about 0.85 and 8.9 billion PBMCs. What the work shows at the level of the full study, not this receptor alone: The small number of donors limited the genetic and exposure-history diversity represented. Pairwise subsampling led to the expectation that sequencing depth would affect the degree of clonotype sharing among donors. Naive subsets generally had larger estimated clonotype richness than memory subsets did. When a few donors were compared, the shared fraction of clonotypes was around 5.1% for naive CD4, around 3.6% for naive CD8, roughly 2.3% for memory CD4, and around 0.37% for memory CD8. Sampling was restricted to blood, and TCR repertoires in tissues likely differ from the TCR repertoires found in blood. Compared with non-shared clonotypes, the clonotypes found in all four sorted-subset donors had higher generation probabilities. Even with the large sequencing depth, rarefaction of the sorted-subset datasets indicated that sequencing was incomplete.

Using the deep immunoSEQ assay, multiplex PCR amplified TCR CDR3 regions from genomic DNA. Genomic DNA extracted from each cell subset was distributed evenly over all wells of several immunoSEQ 96-well plates, and each plate served as one replicate. For sorted subsets, about 210 ng of genomic DNA, equivalent to roughly 30,000 T cell genomes, went into each replicate PCR. Purified libraries were quantified with a Qubit 3.0 fluorometer, sized on a Bioanalyzer 2100, and re-quantified with the KAPA Library Quantification kit. A separate single-read 150-cycle Illumina NextSeq 550 flow cell was used to sequence each immunoSEQ 96-well plate. On the study's bioinformatics: Because the immunoSEQ output held only junctional sequences and lacked quality scores, the filtering could not match the filtering applied to full-length reads. To assign V/J genes and CDR3, sequences were annotated using PyIR, a Python wrapper for IgBLAST v1.9, with IMGT germline references. Reads with weak V/J assignments (E-value above 1e-6), missing CDR3, stop codons, out-of-frame junctions, or ambiguous translated residues were removed. V3J clonotypes were defined as sequences sharing the same inferred V gene, J gene, and CDR3 amino acid sequence. The percentage overlap between two repertoires was calculated by dividing the number of shared unique clonotypes by the size of the smaller repertoire. Richness of each repertoire was evaluated using RTK rarefaction, the Chao1 estimator, and Recon v2.1 estimates of unobserved clonotypes. OLGA was used to compute generation probabilities for all TCRbeta clonotypes that the gDNA method yielded from four donors. TCRdb took this table from immuneACCESS and kept in-frame rearrangements with V and J called. Such tables lack part of the clones; where checked against another copy, unresolved V genes explain under half of the gap, and the rest is unexplained. V and J calls and clone size follow that table, whereas D and trimming were derived from the DNA. The sample table shows over 950,000 clones, and around three quarters are seen once. 0.89% of the sample goes to the ten largest clones.

CDR3 length: 15 amino acids, cysteine to phenylalanine. Just the 45-base CDR3 DNA is kept, in frame starting at base 1. V trim: 8 bases; J trim: 9 bases; unmatched bases: 16. CDR1 and CDR2 were assigned from the germline V gene as MNHEY and SVGAGI. Concerning this clone: What antigen it recognizes has not been identified. There are no base qualities to consult, and no much larger clone falls within one base.

The donors were healthy, HIV-negative adults who had no recently reported acute infections or vaccinations. All donors were Caucasian adults living in Nashville, Tennessee, USA. CD4+ T cells were enriched by magnetic negative selection, after which naive cells were positively selected on CD45RA and the negative fraction was taken as the memory subset. After blood collection by leukapheresis, PBMCs were isolated using Ficoll-Histopaque density gradient centrifugation and then cryopreserved in the vapor phase of liquid nitrogen. Analytical flow cytometry was used to check the purity and quantity of each magnetically sorted T cell population. From each sorted fraction, genomic DNA was isolated and quantified by UV absorbance on a Nanodrop 2000c.

The chain joins TRBV6-5 to TRBJ2-1, with 7 middle bases fitting TRBD2. The receptor's source is a man between 18 and 29 years old in good health. Some clones in this sample may be carry-over from other donors' samples. The sequenced sample consisted of memory CD4+ T cells from PBMCs. Explained via the paper, the cell subset or site label denotes: CD45RA-negative fraction. CDR3 sequence: CASGRVTGATREQFF. The DNA sequence is as follows: TGTGCCAGCGGGAGGGTGACGGGAGCAACCCGTGAGCAGTTCTTC.